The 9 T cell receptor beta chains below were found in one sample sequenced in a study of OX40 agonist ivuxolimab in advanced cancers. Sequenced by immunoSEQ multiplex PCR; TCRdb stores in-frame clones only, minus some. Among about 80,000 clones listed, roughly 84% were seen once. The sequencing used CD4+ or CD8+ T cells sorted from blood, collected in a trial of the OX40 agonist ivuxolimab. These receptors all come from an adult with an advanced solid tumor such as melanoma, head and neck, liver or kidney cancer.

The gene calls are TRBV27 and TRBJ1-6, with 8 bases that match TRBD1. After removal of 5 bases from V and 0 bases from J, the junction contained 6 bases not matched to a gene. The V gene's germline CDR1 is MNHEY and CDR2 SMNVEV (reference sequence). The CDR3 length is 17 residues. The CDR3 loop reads CASSHRTGSSYNSPLHF. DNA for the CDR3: TGTGCCAGCAGTCACCGGACAGGGAGCTCCTATAATTCACCCCTCCACTTT.

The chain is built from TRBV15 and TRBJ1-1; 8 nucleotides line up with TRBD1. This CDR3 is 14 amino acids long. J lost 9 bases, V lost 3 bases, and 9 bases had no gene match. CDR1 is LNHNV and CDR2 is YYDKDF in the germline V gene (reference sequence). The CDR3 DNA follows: TGTGCCACCAGCAGTACAGGGGGGGCAGGAAAAGCTTTCTTT. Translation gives CATSSTGGAGKAFF.

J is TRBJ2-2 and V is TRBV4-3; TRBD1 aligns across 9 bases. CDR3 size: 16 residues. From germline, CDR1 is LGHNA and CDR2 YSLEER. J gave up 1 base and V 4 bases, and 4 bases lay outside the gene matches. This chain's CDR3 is CASSLGGQGNTGELFF. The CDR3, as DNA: TGCGCCAGCAGCCTGGGGGGACAGGGGAACACCGGGGAGCTGTTTTTT.

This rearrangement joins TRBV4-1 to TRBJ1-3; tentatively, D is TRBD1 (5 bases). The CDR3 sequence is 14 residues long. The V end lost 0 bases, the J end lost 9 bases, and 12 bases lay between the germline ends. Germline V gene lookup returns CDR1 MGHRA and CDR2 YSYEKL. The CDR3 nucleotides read TGCGCCAGCAGCCAAGACAGGGTGTTAAGCACCATATATTTT. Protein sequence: CASSQDRVLSTIYF.

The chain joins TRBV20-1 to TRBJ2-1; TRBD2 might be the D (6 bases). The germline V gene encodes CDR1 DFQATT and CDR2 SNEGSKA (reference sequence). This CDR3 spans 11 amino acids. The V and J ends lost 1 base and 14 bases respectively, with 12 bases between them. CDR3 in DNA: TGCAGTGCTAGAGGGGACTCGACTGAGTTCTTC. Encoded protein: CSARGDSTEFF.

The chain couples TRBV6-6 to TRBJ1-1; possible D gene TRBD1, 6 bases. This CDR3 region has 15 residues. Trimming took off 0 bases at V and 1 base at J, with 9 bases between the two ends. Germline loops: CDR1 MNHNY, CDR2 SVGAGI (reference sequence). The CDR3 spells CASSYSRTENTEAFF. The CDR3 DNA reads TGTGCCAGCAGTTACTCGAGGACAGAGAACACTGAAGCTTTCTTT.

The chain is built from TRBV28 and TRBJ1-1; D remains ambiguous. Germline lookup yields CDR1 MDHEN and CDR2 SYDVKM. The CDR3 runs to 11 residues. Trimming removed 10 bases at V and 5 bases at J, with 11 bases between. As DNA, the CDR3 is TGTGCCACCTATCCGGGGACTGAAGCTTTCTTT. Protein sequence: CATYPGTEAFF.

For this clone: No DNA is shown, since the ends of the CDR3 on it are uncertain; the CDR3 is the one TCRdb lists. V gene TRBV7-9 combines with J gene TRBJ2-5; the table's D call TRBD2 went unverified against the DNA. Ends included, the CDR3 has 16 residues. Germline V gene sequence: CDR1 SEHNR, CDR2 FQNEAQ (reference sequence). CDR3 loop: CASSLASGRGRETQYF.

For the CDR3, the DNA is TGTGCCAGCCGGTGGACCCCAGGGGGAGCTTTCTTT. It codes for CASRWTPGGAFF. The V and J genes are TRBV11-2 and TRBJ1-1; 7 bases agree with TRBD1. The V gene end was trimmed by 8 bases and the J gene end by 10 bases; junction bases not matched to a gene: 10. The CDR3 loop spans 12 amino acids. Germline V CDR1 and CDR2: SGHAT, FQNNGV.